Following are 21 T cell receptor beta chains from one sample sequenced in a study of T cell repertoires in cytomegalovirus infection. TCRdb called the reads again in MiXCR, with one record for every CDR3 protein. Of about 890,000 distinct CDR3 sequences detected, 31% appear once; the ten largest clones hold roughly 13%. These receptors have no known antigen. The starting material was cultured CD8+ T cells from PBMCs, obtained from culture after CMV antigen stimulation. These receptors all stem from a human donor in good health (CMV status not recorded). Some clones in this sample may be carry-over from other donors' samples.

This clonotype was counted between two and nine times. This chain links TRBV7-9 with TRBJ1-2; tentative D call: TRBD1 (6 bases). The CDR3 is 15 residues long. The ends were cut back, 6 bases at V and 3 bases at J, with 17 bases in the middle. CDR1 is SEHNR, CDR2 FQNEAQ, per germline (reference sequence). This CDR3 is CASRFSGGADYGYTF. DNA of the CDR3: TGTGCCAGCAGGTTTTCGGGGGGCGCGGACTATGGCTACACCTTC. The full variable domain, completed using reference TRBV7-9 and TRBJ1-2, is DTGVSQNPRHKITKRGQNVTFRCDPISEHNRLYWYRQTLGQGPEFLTYFQNEAQLEKSRLLSDRFSAERPKGSFSTLEIQRTEQGDSAMYLCASRFSGGADYGYTFGSGTRLTVV.

This clonotype was recorded many times. The chain couples TRBV27 to TRBJ1-5; 9 bases match TRBD1. This CDR3 is 16 amino acids long. V gave up 6 bases and J gave up 0 bases; unmatched junction bases: 6. CDR1 is MNHEY and CDR2 is SMNVEV in the germline V gene (reference sequence). The CDR3, as DNA: TGTGCCAGCAGACCGGACAGGGGAGATAGCAATCAGCCCCAGCATTTT. As protein: CASRPDRGDSNQPQHF.

This clonotype was seen only once. The V call is TRBV6-2 or TRBV6-3, the J call TRBJ2-7; TRBD1 is a possible D gene (5 bases). The germline V gene has CDR1 MNHEY and CDR2 SVGEGT. Trimming removed 5 bases at V and 2 bases at J, with 16 bases between. The CDR3 is 15 amino acids. This CDR3 reads CASSTKGRAPYEQYV. CDR3 sequence (DNA): TGTGCCAGCAGTACAAAGGGGCGCGCACCCTACGAGCAGTACGTC.

This clonotype was detected only a few times. This chain uses TRBV4-1 with TRBJ1-1; D ambiguous. The V gene lost 5 bases and the J gene lost 2 bases, with 9 bases spanning the gap. CDR1 is MGHRA and CDR2 is YSYEKL in the germline V gene. The CDR3 is 13 residues long. CDR3 nucleotide sequence: TGCGCCAGCAGCGGCGCGATAAACACTGAAGCTTTCTTT. This sequence encodes CASSGAINTEAFF.

The J gene is TRBJ2-2, the V gene TRBV27; weak D call: TRBD2 (6 bases). Germline CDR1 is MNHEY and CDR2 is SMNVEV (reference sequence). There are 14 residues in the CDR3. The V gene lost 5 bases and the J gene lost 7 bases, with 14 bases spanning the gap. CDR3 bases: TGTGCCAGCAGTACCGGGGGTTATGGCGGGGAGCTGTTTTTT. Translated, it gives CASSTGGYGGELFF.

This clonotype was recorded a few times. This rearrangement joins TRBV5-6 to TRBJ2-2; D gene unclear. Germline V gives CDR1 SGHDT, CDR2 YYEEEE. Trimming cost V 4 bases and J 4 bases, with 17 bases left between them. CDR3 length equals 16 residues. The CDR3 coding sequence is TGTGCCAGCAGCCCCCCTAGTGCGCCACTCACCGGGGAGCTGTTTTTT. Translated: CASSPPSAPLTGELFF.

J is TRBJ1-2 and V is TRBV10-3; D gene uncertain. Germline V CDR1 and CDR2: ENHRY, SYGVKD. Trimming left V 3 bases short and J 0 bases short, with 11 bases between. The CDR3 is made up of 15 amino acids. The CDR3 DNA reads TGTGCCATCAGTGATACCTACAGAGCTAACTATGGCTACACCTTC. Its translation is CAISDTYRANYGYTF.

This chain connects TRBV7-2 to TRBJ1-2; tentatively, D is TRBD1 (5 bases). Germline CDR1 SGHTA, CDR2 FQGNSA. With 1 base removed from V and 4 bases from J, the gap between germline ends came to 16 bases. The CDR3 totals 16 residues. CDR3 nucleotides: TGTGCCAGCAGCTTAGTCGGGGGGGTTTTCGCCTATGGCTACACCTTC. Residues: CASSLVGGVFAYGYTF.

A few counts support this clonotype. The chain employs TRBV7-6 and TRBJ2-2, with D perhaps matching TRBD2 (7 bases). CDR3 size: 17 residues. Germline CDR1 SGHVS, CDR2 FNYEAQ. V was clipped by 1 base and J by 2 bases, with 14 bases between them. The CDR3 DNA is TGTGCCAGCAGCTTAGGGGAGGGGGATATTAACACCGGGGAGCTGTTTTTT. Translation gives CASSLGEGDINTGELFF.

This clonotype appeared a few times. The chain employs TRBV5-6 and TRBJ1-1; a weak D match, TRBD1 (5 bases). Looked up from germline, CDR1 is SGHDT and CDR2 is YYEEEE. V lost 3 bases and J lost 2, with 11 bases in between. The CDR3 consists of 14 residues. The CDR3 loop is CASSWGRPNTEAFF. The CDR3 DNA follows: TGTGCCAGCAGCTGGGGACGGCCCAACACTGAAGCTTTCTTT.

The J gene is TRBJ2-7, the V gene TRBV7-3; D gene unclear. The CDR3 runs 14 residues. From germline, CDR1 is SGHTA and CDR2 FQGTGA. V dropped 5 bases and J dropped 2 bases, with 13 bases sitting between them. CDR3 DNA: TGTGCCAGCAGCCCCCCAGACACCACCTACGAGCAGTACGTC. It encodes CASSPPDTTYEQYV.

The chain recombines TRBV2 with TRBJ2-7; D possibly corresponds to TRBD2 (5 bases). Germline V CDR1 and CDR2: SNHLY, FYNNEI. The V end lost 1 base, the J end lost 1 base, and 8 bases lay between the germline ends. The CDR3 has 14 residues. CDR3 amino acids: CASSEGTFSYEQYV. CDR3 DNA: TGTGCCAGCAGTGAAGGGACTTTTTCCTACGAGCAGTACGTC.

V gene TRBV12-3 or TRBV12-4 combines with J gene TRBJ1-2, with a tentative D call TRBD1 (6 bases). V was trimmed by 5 bases and J by 1 base, leaving 11 bases between them. The CDR3 totals 14 residues. The CDR3, as DNA: TGTGCCAGCAGTACGGGGACAATTAACTATGGCTACACCTTC. It codes for CASSTGTINYGYTF.

This chain connects TRBV4-1 to TRBJ1-3, with D perhaps TRBD1 (5 bases). CDR1 is MGHRA, CDR2 YSYEKL, per germline. The CDR3 contains 16 residues. V was pared by 0 bases and J by 0 bases, with 9 bases between. CDR3 DNA: TGCGCCAGCAGCCAAGATATGGGGCTCTCTGGAAACACCATATATTTT. It translates to CASSQDMGLSGNTIYF.

This chain joins TRBV5-1 and TRBJ2-5; 8 bases agree with TRBD1. Per the germline V gene, CDR1 is SGHRS and CDR2 is YFSETQ. The V and J ends lost 4 bases and 1 base, in that order; junction bases with no gene match: 9. CDR3 length: 16 amino acids. The CDR3 DNA sequence: TGCGCCAGCAGCCCAAAATTGACAGGGGCCCAAGAGACCCAGTACTTC. Encoded protein: CASSPKLTGAQETQYF. The variable domain in full, completed from reference TRBV5-1 and TRBJ2-5, reads KAGVTQTPRYLIKTRGQQVTLSCSPISGHRSVSWYQQTPGQGLQFLFEYFSETQRNKGNFPGRFSGRQFSNSRSEMNVSTLELGDSALYLCASSPKLTGAQETQYFGPGTRLLVL.

The V gene is TRBV4-1, the J gene TRBJ1-5; the D is unclear. Germline V gene sequence: CDR1 MGHRA, CDR2 YSYEKL. With 1 base removed from V and 4 bases from J, the gap between germline ends came to 8 bases. CDR3 size: 14 residues. The CDR3 coding sequence is TGCGCCAGCAGCCAAGTCGAAGGGAATCAGCCCCAGCATTTT. This sequence encodes CASSQVEGNQPQHF.

This sequence joins TRBV10-3 and TRBJ2-2, with D perhaps TRBD1 (5 bases). In germline, CDR1 is ENHRY, CDR2 SYGVKD. The CDR3 totals 12 residues. Deletions cut 7 bases from V and 6 bases from J, with 9 bases between. CDR3 region: CAIKRGSGELFF. In DNA, the CDR3 is TGTGCCATCAAAAGGGGTTCCGGGGAGCTGTTTTTT.

The J gene is TRBJ2-7, the V gene TRBV4-1; D not resolved. The CDR3 has 14 amino acids. Trimming took off 0 bases at V and 2 bases at J, with 8 bases between the two ends. Germline V gene sequence: CDR1 MGHRA, CDR2 YSYEKL. CDR3 region: CASSQDVYAYEQYV. CDR3 bases: TGCGCCAGCAGCCAAGATGTTTACGCCTACGAGCAGTACGTC.

The table lists this clonotype with a few counts. V and J are TRBV4-2 and TRBJ1-5; D is unclear. This CDR3 has 13 amino acids. V shed 3 bases and J shed 0 bases, with 3 bases lying between them. Germline CDR1 and CDR2: LGHNA and YNFKEQ. CDR3 loop: CASSQTSNQPQHF. The CDR3 nucleotides read TGTGCCAGCAGCCAGACTAGCAATCAGCCCCAGCATTTT.

There are many counts of this clonotype. This chain links TRBV6-5 with TRBJ2-7; the D gene is possibly TRBD1 (6 bases). The CDR3 totals 14 residues. Deletions cut 0 bases from V and 5 bases from J, with 11 bases between. Germline V gene data show CDR1 as MNHEY and CDR2 as SVGAGI. The CDR3 here is CASSYSSGGDEQYV. CDR3 nucleotides: TGTGCCAGCAGTTACTCTTCTGGGGGCGACGAGCAGTACGTC.

The chain links TRBV6-6 to TRBJ1-6, with D uncertain. Germline loops: CDR1 MNHNY, CDR2 SVGAGI (reference sequence). This CDR3 region has 14 residues. The germline V and J ends were trimmed by 6 bases and 4 bases, with 10 bases remaining between them. The CDR3 region has the DNA TGTGCCAGCAGCCGGAATCCTTATAATTCACCCCTCCACTTT. It is translated as CASSRNPYNSPLHF.